This TCR beta chain derives from a study of control samples from healthy donors and cancer patients. Germline V gives CDR1 SGHRS, CDR2 YFSETQ. The length of the CDR3 is 12 residues. J gave up 13 bases and V 0 bases, and 5 bases lay outside the gene matches. The data were produced by immunoSEQ multiplex PCR, yet TCRdb's version contains in-frame clones alone and is incomplete. The sample lists about 130,000 clones; more than 90% were seen once. This TCR came from a man younger than 35 in good health. This chain links TRBV5-1 with TRBJ2-7, with 9 bases lining up with TRBD1. The material sequenced was blood. The DNA for the CDR3 is TGCGCCAGCAGCTTGGACCGGGACAGGGAATACTTC. It yields the protein CASSLDRDREYF.